These T cell receptor beta chains were read from a single sample in a study of beta chain features in type 1 diabetes. Data came from immunoSEQ multiplex PCR; TCRdb stores just in-frame clones and leaves some out. Of 400,000 or so clones listed, 9.6% are singletons. Sequencing was done on a sample of central memory CD4+ T cells from blood. These receptors all stem from a man younger than 40 with type 1 diabetes. Each CDR3 is given with its conserved first and last residue. D genes are given only for firm matches. Clone sizes are given selectively: once, few, many, or a class where the clone is expanded.

J | D | V | size | DNA | CDR3
TRBJ2-7 | TRBD2 | TRBV11-1 | . | TGTGCCAGCAGCTTGGGACTAGCCTCCTCCGAGCAGTACTTC | CASSLGLASSEQYF
TRBJ1-2 | . | TRBV18 | few | TGTGCCAGCTCACCAGGGGGGAACTATGGCTACACCTTC | CASSPGGNYGYTF
TRBJ2-5 | TRBD1 | TRBV5-1 | few | TGCGCCAGCTCCCGGGACAGCCAAGAGACCCAGTACTTC | CASSRDSQETQYF
TRBJ2-1 | . | TRBV4-2 | . | TGTGCCAGCAGCCAAGTGACTGCCGAATCCGGTGTGCAGTTCTTC | CASSQVTAESGVQFF
TRBJ2-5 | . | TRBV6-5 | . | TGTGCCAGCAGTGCACGACAGGACGAGACCCAGTACTTC | CASSARQDETQYF
TRBJ2-2 | . | TRBV6-5 | few | TGTGCCAGCAGTGACAAGGCGGACACCGGGGAGCTGTTTTTT | CASSDKADTGELFF
TRBJ1-1 | TRBD1 | TRBV18 | . | TGTGCCAGCTCAACTGGGACAGGGGATACTGAAGCTTTCTTT | CASSTGTGDTEAFF
TRBJ2-1 | TRBD2 | TRBV28 | few | TGTGCCAGCAGTTTAGCTAGCGGGAACTACAATGAGCAGTTCTTC | CASSLASGNYNEQFF
TRBJ1-5 | TRBD1 | TRBV28 | . | TGTGCCAGCAGTCCCGGGACAGGGAGCAATCAGCCCCAGCATTTT | CASSPGTGSNQPQHF
TRBJ2-3 | . | TRBV13 | . | TGTGCCAGCAGCTTAGATGCCCGAGCCGATACGCAGTATTTT | CASSLDARADTQYF
TRBJ2-1 | . | TRBV7-3 | . | TGTGCCAGCAGCCCCGGAGGCGTCAGCTCCTACAATGAGCAGTTCTTC | CASSPGGVSSYNEQFF
TRBJ2-6 | . | TRBV6-5 | . | TGTGCCAGCAGTCCTTATCCTGGGGCCAACGTCCTGACTTTC | CASSPYPGANVLTF
TRBJ2-7 | . | TRBV5-1 | few | TGCGCCAGCACCCGCTCGGGGAACGAGCAGTACTTC | CASTRSGNEQYF
TRBJ1-2 | . | TRBV5-6 | few | TGTGCCAGCAGCTTGGACAGAACCAACTATGGCTACACCTTC | CASSLDRTNYGYTF
TRBJ1-1 | . | TRBV4-1 | few | TGCGCCAGCAGCCAAGTCGGGGGGAACACTGAAGCTTTCTTT | CASSQVGGNTEAFF
TRBJ2-2 | . | TRBV5-1 | many | TGCGCCAGCAGCTTGGGCGGAAACACCGGGGAGCTGTTTTTT | CASSLGGNTGELFF
TRBJ1-5 | . | TRBV6-5 | few | TGTGCCAGCAGTTACTTGGCGGCAGGGGATCAGCCCCAGCATTTT | CASSYLAAGDQPQHF
TRBJ2-5 | TRBD1 | TRBV5-3 | . | TGTGCCAGAAGCTTATGGACAGGGCGGACCCAGTACTTC | CARSLWTGRTQYF
TRBJ1-3 | . | TRBV5-1 | few | TGCGCCAGCGCTCTCGATGGCTCTGGAAACACCATATATTTT | CASALDGSGNTIYF
TRBJ2-7 | TRBD1 | TRBV29-1 | few | TGCAGCGTCGATCCGGGACAGGGGTACGAGCAGTACTTC | CSVDPGQGYEQYF
TRBJ2-1 | . | TRBV28 | few | TGTGCCAGCAGTTTATCTAGGTATGAGCAGTTCTTC | CASSLSRYEQFF
TRBJ2-1 | . | TRBV7-9 | many | TGTGCCAGCAGCTTAGAACAGGCCTACAATGAGCAGTTCTTC | CASSLEQAYNEQFF
TRBJ2-1 | . | TRBV19 | . | TGTGCCAGTAGTATAGATGGGAGTACCCGCGAGGTCTTC | CASSIDGSTREVF
TRBJ2-3 | TRBD2 | TRBV11-2 | . | TGTGCCAGCAGCTCCATAGCGGGAGAAGGAAATACGCAGTATTTT | CASSSIAGEGNTQYF
TRBJ1-1 | TRBD1 | TRBV27 | . | TGTGCCAGCAGTTTAACAGGGGGCGGAACGGTAAACACTGAAGCTTTCTTT | CASSLTGGGTVNTEAFF
TRBJ2-4 | . | TRBV28 | many | TGTGCCAGCAGTTTATCCCTGGGAGGAAACATTCAGTACTTC | CASSLSLGGNIQYF
TRBJ1-2 | . | TRBV28 | few | TGTGCCAGCAGTCCACCGGGGACCAGGGTGATTGGAGGCTACACCTTC | CASSPPGTRVIGGYTF
TRBJ2-7 | . | TRBV19 | few | TGTGCCAGTGGTATGCCGGGATACGAGCAGTACTTC | CASGMPGYEQYF
TRBJ2-3 | . | TRBV28 | . | TGTGCCAGCATTCAGGGGGGAGGGGGCACAGATACGCAGTATTTT | CASIQGGGGTDTQYF
TRBJ2-2 | . | TRBV4-3 | . | TGCGCCAGCAGCTGGTCAGGGATCGGGGAGCTGTTTTTT | CASSWSGIGELFF
TRBJ1-4 | . | TRBV7-9 | . | TGTGCCAGCAGCTTACCGGGACAAAGAAAACTGTTTTTT | CASSLPGQRKLFF
TRBJ2-1 | TRBD2 | TRBV4-2 | . | TGTGCCAGCAGCCAAGATGGACTAGCCGGCTCCTACAATGAGCAGTTCTTC | CASSQDGLAGSYNEQFF
TRBJ2-3 | . | TRBV5-1 | . | TGCGCCAGCAGCTTCGCCCTCACAGATACGCAGTATTTT | CASSFALTDTQYF
TRBJ2-2 | TRBD2 | TRBV7-9 | . | TGTGCCAGCAGCCTAGCGGGCACCGGGGAGCTGTTTTTT | CASSLAGTGELFF
TRBJ2-1 | . | TRBV4-1 | . | TGCGCCAGCAGCCCCCGTGGAGGGGGGATCACCTACAATGAGCAGTTCTTC | CASSPRGGGITYNEQFF
TRBJ2-5 | . | TRBV2 | few | TGTGCCAGCAGGGGTGTAAGGACCCAGTACTTC | CASRGVRTQYF
TRBJ1-1 | TRBD1 | TRBV29-1 | . | TGCAGCGTTTTTTATCCGGGACAGGGTTCTCCTGAAGCTTTCTTT | CSVFYPGQGSPEAFF
TRBJ2-1 | . | TRBV6-5 | few | TGTGCCAGCAGTTCCGGGCCATACAATGAGCAGTTCTTC | CASSSGPYNEQFF
TRBJ2-4 | TRBD1 | TRBV4-3 | . | TGCGCCAGCAGCCGAACCCAGGGGGTAGCTCTAAGCTCAGCCAAAAACATTCAGTACTTC | CASSRTQGVALSSAKNIQYF
TRBJ2-7 | TRBD1 | TRBV5-1 | . | TGCGCCAGCAGCTCAGGACAGGGGGCCCACGAGCAGTACTTC | CASSSGQGAHEQYF